The 20 T cell receptor beta chains listed next were all sequenced from one sample in a study of blood T cells in healthy people across ages. A sample-barcoded 5' primer and a J-beta primer mix were used in a second PCR of roughly 6 to 11 cycles. TCRdb independently ran MiXCR on the 5' RACE reads; one entry per CDR3 protein. Of about 1,800,000 distinct CDR3 sequences in the sample, 25% to 30% were seen once. Sequencing was performed on blood. All receptors come from a woman aged 25-40 years in good health.

This clonotype came up a few times. This chain connects TRBV27 to TRBJ2-7; 15 bases agree with TRBD2. The CDR3 runs to 15 residues. Trimming took 6 bases from V and 3 from J; bases not matched to a gene: 3. Looked up from germline, CDR1 is MNHEY and CDR2 is SMNVEV (reference sequence). DNA of the CDR3: TGTGCCAGCAGGACGGGACTAGCGGGAGGCTACGAGCAGTACTTC. Its protein product is CASRTGLAGGYEQYF.

This chain uses TRBV28 with TRBJ2-7; tentatively, D is TRBD2 (7 bases). V lost 3 bases, J lost 3 bases, and 12 bases lay in between. This CDR3 has 14 residues. Looked up from germline, CDR1 is MDHEN and CDR2 is SYDVKM. CDR3 sequence: CASSLSRGGYEQYF. Written as DNA, the CDR3 is TGTGCCAGCAGTTTGAGTAGGGGGGGCTACGAGCAGTACTTC.

CDR3 loop: CASSITGAHEQYF. CDR3 coding DNA: TGCGCCAGCAGCATCACAGGGGCTCACGAGCAGTACTTC. The chain links TRBV5-1 to TRBJ2-7, with 7 bases lining up with TRBD1. Losses at the gene ends were 4 bases for V and 5 bases for J; bases not matched to a gene: 6. CDR3 size: 13 residues. The V gene's germline CDR1 is SGHRS and CDR2 YFSETQ.

DNA for the CDR3: TGCAGTGCTCCACAGGGGTCCAATGAAAAACTGTTTTTT. Protein sequence: CSAPQGSNEKLFF. J is TRBJ1-4 and V is TRBV20-1, with 7 bases identical to TRBD1. V shed 5 bases, J shed 5 bases, and the junction held 5 bases outside the gene matches. This CDR3 has 13 amino acids. Germline CDR1 DFQATT, CDR2 SNEGSKA (reference sequence).

The chain couples TRBV29-1 to TRBJ2-1; D is undetermined. Germline CDR1 is SQVTM and CDR2 is ANQGSEA. The CDR3 length is 14 residues. Trimming left V 4 bases short and J 0 bases short, with 10 bases between. CDR3 DNA sequence: TGCAGCGTTGGAGCGAGCCCCTCCTACAATGAGCAGTTCTTC. This encodes CSVGASPSYNEQFF.

The chain carries TRBV20-1 and TRBJ1-1; D is unclear. Germline loops: CDR1 DFQATT, CDR2 SNEGSKA (reference sequence). This CDR3 comprises 14 residues. V gave up 3 bases and J gave up 0 bases, with 11 bases separating them. The CDR3 sequence: CSARPPRVNTEAFF. The DNA for the CDR3 is TGCAGTGCTAGGCCCCCGAGAGTGAACACTGAAGCTTTCTTT.

As to this clonotype: One junction end does not reproduce the germline sequence, and a read error may be involved. The chain employs TRBV2 and TRBJ1-2, with TRBD1 matching 10 bases. The CDR3 spans 14 residues. Germline assignment: CDR1 SNHLY and CDR2 FYNNEI. The CDR3, as DNA: TGTGTCAGCAGTGAACGGGACAGGGGATATGGCTACACCTTC. Translated: CVSSERDRGYGYTF.

This clonotype was counted only a few times. The chain recombines TRBV4-3 with TRBJ2-2, with D possibly matching TRBD2 (5 bases). Germline CDR1 is LGHNA and CDR2 is YSLEER. The CDR3 spans 18 residues. The V end was cut by 0 bases, the J end by 3 bases, with 17 bases between. CDR3 nucleotide sequence: TGCGCCAGCAGCCAAGAATGGGCGGAGGACGGTCACACCGGGGAGCTGTTTTTT. As protein: CASSQEWAEDGHTGELFF.

The rearrangement joins TRBV4-3 to TRBJ1-3; D uncertain. The CDR3 has 19 amino acids. Germline CDR1 and CDR2: LGHNA and YSLEER. Trimming took 0 bases from V and 0 from J, leaving 18 bases between them. CDR3 region: CASSQDYPVGGYSGNTIYF. CDR3 nucleotide sequence: TGCGCCAGCAGCCAAGATTACCCGGTAGGCGGTTACTCTGGAAACACCATATATTTT.

The chain recombines TRBV6-1 with TRBJ1-5; perhaps TRBD1 as D (6 bases). The germline gives CDR1 MNHNS, CDR2 SASEGT. V gave up 2 bases and J gave up 5 bases, with 10 bases separating them. There are 14 residues in the CDR3. The CDR3 is CASSEQGSDQPQHF. DNA for the CDR3: TGTGCCAGCAGTGAACAGGGGAGCGATCAGCCCCAGCATTTT.

The V call is TRBV12-3 or TRBV12-4, the J call TRBJ1-1; possible D gene TRBD1, 5 bases. CDR3 length: 12 residues. V lost 7 bases and J 6 bases, leaving 12 bases between the germline ends. The CDR3 sequence: CASKIWDAEAFF. The DNA for the CDR3 is TGTGCCAGCAAGATCTGGGACGCTGAAGCTTTCTTT.

This clonotype was seen ten or more times. This chain uses TRBV15 with TRBJ2-6; D is undetermined. Germline-derived CDR1 and CDR2 are LNHNV and YYDKDF (reference sequence). The CDR3 runs 15 residues. The V end lost 2 bases, the J end lost 0 bases, and 5 bases lay between the germline ends. CDR3 nucleotides: TGTGCCACCAGCAGACAAAACTCTGGGGCCAACGTCCTGACTTTC. Encoded protein: CATSRQNSGANVLTF.

This clonotype has more than one count but fewer than ten. V usage is TRBV20-1 and J usage is TRBJ2-3; TRBD2 aligns across 12 bases. The CDR3 runs to 15 residues. Germline loops: CDR1 DFQATT, CDR2 SNEGSKA (reference sequence). The V and J ends lost 1 base and 4 bases, in that order; junction bases with no gene match: 3. DNA of the CDR3: TGCAGTGCTAGAGGGGGACTAGCGGGCCCAGATACGCAGTATTTT. Translating it yields CSARGGLAGPDTQYF.

This clonotype has more than one count but fewer than ten. Germline and junction disagree at one end, which may indicate a read error. The chain links TRBV4-3 to TRBJ1-6; unclear D gene. The CDR3 is 13 amino acids. Per germline, CDR1 LGHNA and CDR2 YSLEER. The CDR3 here is CASSQDSNSPPHF. The CDR3 coding sequence is TGCGCCAGCAGCCAAGATAGTAATTCACCCCCCCACTTT.

The table lists this clonotype with a few counts. This rearrangement joins TRBV16 to TRBJ1-6; D unclear. The V end was cut by 4 bases, the J end by 0 bases, with 10 bases between. The CDR3 extends over 16 amino acids. From germline, CDR1 is KGHSY and CDR2 FQNENV. This CDR3 is CASSPQMSSYNSPLHF. The CDR3 nucleotides are TGTGCCAGCAGCCCTCAGATGAGCTCCTATAATTCACCCCTCCACTTT.

The chain couples TRBV2 to TRBJ1-1; TRBD1 might be the D (5 bases). The V end lost 7 bases, the J end lost 1 base, and 16 bases lay between the germline ends. The CDR3 spans 15 residues. The germline V gene encodes CDR1 SNHLY and CDR2 FYNNEI. CDR3 sequence: CASIPDGGRNTEAFF. The CDR3 DNA follows: TGTGCCAGCATCCCTGACGGGGGAAGGAACACTGAAGCTTTCTTT.

This clonotype was seen a few times. The chain carries TRBV5-1 and TRBJ2-1; tentative D call: TRBD2 (5 bases). The germline V gene encodes CDR1 SGHRS and CDR2 YFSETQ. Between the trimmed V and J ends, which lost 0 bases and 5 bases, there was a span of 9 bases. The length of the CDR3 is 14 residues. The CDR3 DNA sequence: TGCGCCAGCAGCTTGGCGAGCGGACACAATGAGCAGTTCTTC. Protein sequence: CASSLASGHNEQFF.

This clonotype was seen only a few times. The rearrangement links TRBV5-1 to TRBJ2-2; 7 bases line up with TRBD2. J was trimmed by 5 bases and V by 5 bases; bases with no gene match: 9. The CDR3 is made up of 15 amino acids. The germline V gene has CDR1 SGHRS and CDR2 YFSETQ. The CDR3 region has the DNA TGCGCCAGCAGATCGAGTAGCGGGTGGACCGGGGAGCTGTTTTTT. This translates into CASRSSSGWTGELFF. Supplemented by reference TRBV5-1 and TRBJ2-2, the full variable domain reads KAGVTQTPRYLIKTRGQQVTLSCSPISGHRSVSWYQQTPGQGLQFLFEYFSETQRNKGNFPGRFSGRQFSNSRSEMNVSTLELGDSALYLCASRSSSGWTGELFFGEGSRLTVL.

This clonotype has more than one count but fewer than ten. The chain uses TRBV28 and TRBJ1-1; D perhaps matches TRBD1 (5 bases). Germline CDR1 is MDHEN and CDR2 is SYDVKM. The CDR3 is 15 residues long. The ends were cut back, 2 bases at V and 3 bases at J, with 13 bases in the middle. The chain's CDR3 is CASSLGGEGDTEAFF. CDR3 nucleotides: TGTGCCAGCAGTTTAGGGGGGGAAGGGGACACTGAAGCTTTCTTT.

V is TRBV24-1 and J is TRBJ2-1, with a weak D call TRBD2 (6 bases). The germline V and J ends were trimmed by 7 bases and 8 bases, with 11 bases remaining between them. This CDR3 contains 12 residues. Germline lookup yields CDR1 KGHDR and CDR2 SFDVKD. The CDR3 sequence: CATSDAGHEQFF. The DNA for the CDR3 is TGTGCCACCAGCGACGCGGGGCATGAGCAGTTCTTC.